This T cell receptor beta chain was sequenced in a study of control samples from healthy donors and cancer patients. Here immunoSEQ multiplex PCR was the method, and the copy in TCRdb shows in-frame clones only, minus some. This table holds fewer than 250,000 clones, 91% found once. Germline values: CDR1 LGHNA, CDR2 YNFKEQ. V shed 0 bases and J 4 bases; nucleotides not matched to a gene: 10. The CDR3 loop spans 19 amino acids. The sequence was collected from a man aged 25-45 years in good health. The rearrangement uses TRBV4-2 and TRBJ2-6; 9 bases match TRBD1. Material: blood. The CDR3 nucleotides read TGTGCCAGCAGCCAAGATGATCGGGACAGGGCCCCCGGGGCCAACGTCCTGACTTTC. This translates into CASSQDDRDRAPGANVLTF.